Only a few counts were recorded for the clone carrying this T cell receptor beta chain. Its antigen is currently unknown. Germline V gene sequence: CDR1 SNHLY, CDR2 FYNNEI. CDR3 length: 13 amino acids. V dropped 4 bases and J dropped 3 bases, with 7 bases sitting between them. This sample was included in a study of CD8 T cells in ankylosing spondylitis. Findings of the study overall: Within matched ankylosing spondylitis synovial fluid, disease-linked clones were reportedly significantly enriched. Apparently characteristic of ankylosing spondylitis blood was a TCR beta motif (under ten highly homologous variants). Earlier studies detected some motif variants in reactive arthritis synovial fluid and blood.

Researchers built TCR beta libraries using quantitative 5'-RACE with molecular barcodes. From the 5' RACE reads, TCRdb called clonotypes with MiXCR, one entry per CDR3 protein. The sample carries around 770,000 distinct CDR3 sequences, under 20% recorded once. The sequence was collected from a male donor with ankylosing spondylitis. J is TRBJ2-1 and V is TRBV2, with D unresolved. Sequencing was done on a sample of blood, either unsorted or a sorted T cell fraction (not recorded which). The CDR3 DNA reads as TGTGCCAGCAGTGGACTTTTCTACAATGAGCAGTTCTTC. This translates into CASSGLFYNEQFF.